A selection of T cell receptor beta chains follows, all from one sample in a study of vaccination and CD4 T cells after COVID-19. MiXCR, applied by TCRdb to the PCR reads, yields one record per CDR3 protein. Of about 2,700 distinct CDR3 sequences in the sample, less than 40% are singletons; the top ten hold under 55%. The antigens for these receptors are not known. Input material: CD4+ T cells from blood, cultured in vitro. These receptors originate from a human donor who had recovered from COVID-19. The CDR3 runs from the conserved cysteine through the conserved F or W. D genes are given only for firm matches. Size values are once, few and many counts, or a class for expanded clones, and some rows have none.

size	D	V	J	DNA	CDR3
NA	NA	TRBV7-8	TRBJ2-5	TGTGCCAGCAGCTTAGAGATCCAAGAGACCCAGTACTTC	CASSLEIQETQYF
NA	NA	TRBV20-1	TRBJ2-7	TGCAGTGCTAGAGAGTCGGGCAGGGGGGAGAACGAGCAGTACTTC	CSARESGRGENEQYF
NA	TRBD1	TRBV6-1	TRBJ1-4	TGTGCCAGCATCCGAGGGGGCTTCGAGGAAAAACTGTTTTTT	CASIRGGFEEKLFF
few	TRBD1	TRBV27	TRBJ2-5	TGTGCCAGCACCGGACCCTCCGGGACAGGGGAGACCCAGTACTTC	CASTGPSGTGETQYF
few	NA	TRBV2	TRBJ1-1	TGTGCCAGCAGTGAACAGGGGTTCGAGGCTGAAGCTTTCTTT	CASSEQGFEAEAFF
once	NA	TRBV24-1	TRBJ1-5	TGTGCCACCAGTGCCGCCTTAGGTGATCAGCCCCAGCATTTT	CATSAALGDQPQHF
NA	NA	TRBV7-6	TRBJ2-7	TGTGCCAGCAGCTTCGGTACAGGGTTAACCTACGAGCAGTACTTC	CASSFGTGLTYEQYF
NA	NA	TRBV11-2	TRBJ1-1	TGTGCCAGCAGCCTACTGGGGAAGAACACTGAAGCTTTCTTT	CASSLLGKNTEAFF
few	NA	TRBV12-3/TRBV12-4	TRBJ1-3	TGTGCCAGCAGTAGGAACCAGGGCCTTGGAAACACCATATATTTT	CASSRNQGLGNTIYF
few	NA	TRBV29-1	TRBJ1-1	TGCAGCGTTGAATCTTCAGTTCTAGAAGCTTTCTTT	CSVESSVLEAFF
NA	NA	TRBV11-2	TRBJ2-3	TGTGCCAGCAGCTCGTACGGGGATACGCAGTATTTT	CASSSYGDTQYF
NA	NA	TRBV14	TRBJ2-2	TGTGCCAGCAGCCTAGTTAAAAATCCGGGCTCCGGGGAGCTGTTTTTT	CASSLVKNPGSGELFF
NA	NA	TRBV2	TRBJ1-1	TGTGCCAGCTCGGAGGGAGTGAACACTGAAGCTTTCTTT	CASSEGVNTEAFF
few	NA	TRBV21-1	TRBJ1-2	TGTGCCAGCAGCCCCCGGAGGGGGGGGCTCAACTATGGCTACACCTTC	CASSPRRGGLNYGYTF
NA	NA	TRBV7-2	TRBJ2-7	TGTGCCAGCAGCTTGGAAGGAAACCATTACGAGCAGTACTTC	CASSLEGNHYEQYF
NA	NA	TRBV15	TRBJ2-5	TGTGCCATCTCATTACGCGGGGACCAAGAGACCCAGTACTTC	CAISLRGDQETQYF
NA	TRBD1	TRBV5-6	TRBJ1-2	TGTGCCAGCAGCTACCGGGACAGGGGTGGCTACACCTTC	CASSYRDRGGYTF
few	TRBD1	TRBV20-1	TRBJ1-1	TGCAGTGCTACACAGGGGTCTGGCACTGAAGCTTTCTTT	CSATQGSGTEAFF
few	NA	TRBV5-4	TRBJ1-2	TGTGCCAGCAGCTTTGACATCTATGGCTACACCTTC	CASSFDIYGYTF
NA	NA	TRBV20-1	TRBJ2-5	TGCAGTGCTAGGGGGGCAGGGGACCAAGAGACCCAGTACTTC	CSARGAGDQETQYF
NA	NA	TRBV18	TRBJ1-2	TGTGCCAGCTCACAATGGGGGGGCTATGGCTACACCTTC	CASSQWGGYGYTF
NA	NA	TRBV5-1	TRBJ2-5	TGCGCCAGTAAGACCGGCCCGAAAGAGACCCAGTACTTC	CASKTGPKETQYF
NA	NA	TRBV5-5	TRBJ1-5	TGTGCCAGCAGCTTGATGGAAATTGGGAACAATCAGCCCCAGCATTTT	CASSLMEIGNNQPQHF
NA	NA	TRBV11-2	TRBJ1-3	TGTGCCAGCAGCCCACAGGGATCCTTCTCTGGAAACACCATATATTTT	CASSPQGSFSGNTIYF
NA	NA	TRBV15	TRBJ1-1	TGTGCCACCAGCAGAGATCCAGGGAACACTGAAGCTTTCTTT	CATSRDPGNTEAFF
NA	TRBD2	TRBV6-1	TRBJ2-3	TGTGCCAGCAGTCGCGGACTAGCGGGGGTCACAGATACGCAGTATTTT	CASSRGLAGVTDTQYF
NA	TRBD2	TRBV7-3	TRBJ2-3	TGTGCCAGCAGCCCGCGGGAGCGTGATACGCAGTATTTT	CASSPRERDTQYF